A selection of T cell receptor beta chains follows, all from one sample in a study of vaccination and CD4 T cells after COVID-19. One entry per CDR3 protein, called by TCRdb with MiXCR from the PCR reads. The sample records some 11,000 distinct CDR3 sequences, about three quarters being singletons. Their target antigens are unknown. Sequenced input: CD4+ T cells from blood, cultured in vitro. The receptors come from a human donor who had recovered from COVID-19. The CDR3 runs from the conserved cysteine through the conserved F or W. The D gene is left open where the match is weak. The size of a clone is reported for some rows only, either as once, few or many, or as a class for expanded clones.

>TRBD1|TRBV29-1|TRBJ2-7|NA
CSVETGGYEQYF
TGCAGCGTTGAGACAGGGGGCTACGAGCAGTACTTC
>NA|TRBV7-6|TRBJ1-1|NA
CASSSQGRATEAFF
TGTGCCAGCAGCTCACAGGGAAGGGCCACTGAAGCTTTCTTT
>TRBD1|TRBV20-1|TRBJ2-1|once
CSANDRGRGHNEQFF
TGCAGTGCTAACGACAGGGGGCGCGGCCACAATGAGCAGTTCTTC
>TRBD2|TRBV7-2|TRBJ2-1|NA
CASSSQRAGGGYNEQFF
TGTGCCAGCAGCTCCCAAAGAGCGGGAGGAGGATACAATGAGCAGTTCTTC
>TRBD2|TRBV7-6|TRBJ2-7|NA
CASSPLFAGSGGSYEQYF
TGTGCCAGCAGCCCCCTCTTTGCAGGTAGCGGGGGCTCCTACGAGCAGTACTTC
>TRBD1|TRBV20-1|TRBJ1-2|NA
CSATKDRNYGYTF
TGCAGTGCCACCAAGGACAGGAACTATGGCTACACCTTC
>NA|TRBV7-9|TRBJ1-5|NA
CASSLAHGAAGVDQPQHF
TGTGCCAGCAGCTTAGCCCACGGGGCCGCTGGGGTGGATCAGCCCCAGCATTTT
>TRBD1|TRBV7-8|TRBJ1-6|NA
CASSLEGANYNSPLHF
TGTGCCAGCAGCCTAGAGGGGGCGAACTATAATTCACCCCTCCACTTT
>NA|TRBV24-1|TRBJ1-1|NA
CATSEGGRPNTEAFF
TGTGCCACCAGTGAAGGGGGGCGACCGAACACTGAAGCTTTCTTT
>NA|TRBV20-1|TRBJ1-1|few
CSARSPGRWNTEAFF
TGCAGTGCTAGATCGCCGGGACGGTGGAACACTGAAGCTTTCTTT
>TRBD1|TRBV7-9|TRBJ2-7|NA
CASSPRDRVYEQYF
TGTGCCAGCAGCCCACGGGACAGGGTCTACGAGCAGTACTTC
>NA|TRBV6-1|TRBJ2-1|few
CASSMRQLYNEQFF
TGTGCCAGCAGTATGAGGCAGTTATACAATGAGCAGTTCTTC